This entry lists 24 T cell receptor beta chains sequenced from one sample in a study of T cells expressing NK-cell markers (dated by TCRdb to the early 2020s). Library preparation employed 5' RACE. For sequencing, an Illumina HiSeq 2000 was employed. The reads, reprocessed by TCRdb, yield one row per CDR3 protein sequence and no DNA. The table kept for this sample lists approximately 420,000 distinct CDR3 sequences. The top ten clonotypes cover around 10% of the sample. Material: blood T cells: a sorted CD56 or NKG2C T cell subset, CD4+ or CD8+ T cells, or bulk PBMC T cells (not recorded which). Every receptor here comes from a woman aged 45-65 years in good health. Donor details come from another sample of the same person, matched by shared clones.

The rearrangement joins TRBV7-9 to TRBJ2-4; as DNA is missing, the TRBD1 call by TCRdb cannot be tested. This CDR3 has 12 residues. Germline V gene data show CDR1 as SEHNR and CDR2 as FQNEAQ (reference sequence). CDR3: CASRGGRNIQYF. The variable domain in full, with the rest retrieved from reference TRBV7-9 and TRBJ2-4, is DTGVSQNPRHKITKRGQNVTFRCDPISEHNRLYWYRQTLGQGPEFLTYFQNEAQLEKSRLLSDRFSAERPKGSFSTLEIQRTEQGDSAMYLCASRGGRNIQYFGAGTRLSVL.

The J gene is TRBJ2-1, the V gene TRBV7-9; TCRdb selects TRBD1, and the lack of DNA leaves this call unchecked. The CDR3 length is 15 residues. The germline V gene has CDR1 SEHNR and CDR2 FQNEAQ (reference sequence). Here the CDR3 reads CASSNPGPGYNEQFF.

This chain uses TRBV12-3 or TRBV12-4 with TRBJ1-3; TCRdb proposes TRBD1, but this gene call is untestable without DNA. The CDR3 covers 13 residues. CDR3 amino acids: CASSPGQGNTIYF.

This chain joins TRBV11-2 and TRBJ2-3; TCRdb reports TRBD1, a call that lacks DNA to check it against. Germline V CDR1 and CDR2: SGHAT, FQNNGV. CDR3 length equals 17 residues. The CDR3: CASRTGVRTSRTDTQYF.

The V call is TRBV5-1, the J call TRBJ2-7; without DNA, the TCRdb call of TRBD2 cannot be checked. Germline assignment: CDR1 SGHRS and CDR2 YFSETQ. The CDR3 is 15 residues long. The CDR3 region is CASSSTSGSPYEQYF. Supplemented by reference TRBV5-1 and TRBJ2-7, the full variable domain reads KAGVTQTPRYLIKTRGQQVTLSCSPISGHRSVSWYQQTPGQGLQFLFEYFSETQRNKGNFPGRFSGRQFSNSRSEMNVSTLELGDSALYLCASSSTSGSPYEQYFGPGTRLTVT.

This sequence joins TRBV4-1 and TRBJ2-2; checking the TCRdb D call of TRBD1 is not possible without DNA. This CDR3 is 13 amino acids long. Germline-derived CDR1 and CDR2 are MGHRA and YSYEKL. The CDR3 region is CATALIGAGELFF.

V and J are TRBV5-1 and TRBJ2-7; the D call from TCRdb, TRBD2, cannot be confirmed without DNA. CDR3 size: 12 residues. In germline, CDR1 is SGHRS, CDR2 YFSETQ. The CDR3 region is CASSLKGEEQYF. The full variable domain, its missing parts supplied by reference TRBV5-1 and TRBJ2-7, is KAGVTQTPRYLIKTRGQQVTLSCSPISGHRSVSWYQQTPGQGLQFLFEYFSETQRNKGNFPGRFSGRQFSNSRSEMNVSTLELGDSALYLCASSLKGEEQYFGPGTRLTVT.

The chain joins TRBV4-2 to TRBJ2-1. The CDR3 runs 16 residues. Germline-derived CDR1 and CDR2 are LGHNA and YNFKEQ. The CDR3 here is CASSQARSRSYNEQFF.

The genes are TRBV6-5 and TRBJ2-1; TCRdb designates TRBD2, a call that cannot be tested without DNA. This CDR3 region has 14 residues. From germline, CDR1 is MNHEY and CDR2 SVGAGI. The CDR3 loop is CASTKGLGNNEQFF.

The chain couples TRBV6-2 or TRBV6-3 to TRBJ2-7; TCRdb gives TRBD2 as the D gene, but with no DNA this cannot be confirmed. This CDR3 is 15 amino acids long. From germline, CDR1 is MNHEY and CDR2 SVGEGT. CDR3 region: CASSYVSAGGHEQYF.

The rearrangement uses TRBV5-6 and TRBJ2-3; the D call from TCRdb, TRBD2, cannot be confirmed without DNA. The CDR3 length is 16 residues. CDR1 is SGHDT, CDR2 YYEEEE, per germline. CDR3 amino acids: CASSPTAGVVSDTQYF.

The chain uses TRBV7-2 and TRBJ2-2; TCRdb lists TRBD2, though no DNA is available to test this call. CDR1 and CDR2 (germline): SGHTA, FQGNSA. The CDR3 length is 16 residues. CDR3 loop: CASNVGGRVGTGELFF.

V is TRBV10-3 and J is TRBJ1-4. This CDR3 is built from 14 residues. Per the germline V gene, CDR1 is ENHRY and CDR2 is SYGVKD. This CDR3 reads CAISVDLGNEKLFF.

This rearrangement joins TRBV7-9 to TRBJ2-1; TCRdb calls TRBD2, which cannot be checked without DNA. The CDR3 length is 16 residues. The germline gives CDR1 SEHNR, CDR2 FQNEAQ (reference sequence). CDR3 sequence reads: CASSNLGGRAVDEQFF.

This chain links TRBV10-3 with TRBJ2-3; lacking DNA, the TRBD2 call made by TCRdb goes unchecked. Germline V gives CDR1 ENHRY, CDR2 SYGVKD. The CDR3 length is 16 residues. The CDR3 sequence: CAISGATGRGTDTQYF.

CDR3 loop: CASSVEGQGRDTIYF. This chain links TRBV9 with TRBJ1-3; without DNA, the TCRdb call of TRBD1 cannot be checked. Germline assignment: CDR1 SGDLS and CDR2 YYNGEE. The CDR3 length is 15 residues.

The V gene is TRBV11-2, the J gene TRBJ2-2; TCRdb's D gene call, TRBD2, goes unchecked for lack of DNA. The germline V gene encodes CDR1 SGHAT and CDR2 FQNNGV. This CDR3 comprises 15 residues. Here the CDR3 reads CASSPVAANTGELFF.

The chain joins TRBV12-3 or TRBV12-4 to TRBJ2-7; the D call from TCRdb, TRBD1, cannot be confirmed without DNA. The length of the CDR3 is 19 residues. This chain's CDR3 is CASSFRGIRPDDPRYEQYF.

This chain links TRBV6-6 with TRBJ2-5. Germline CDR1 and CDR2: MNHNY and SVGAGI (reference sequence). The CDR3 runs 12 residues. Here the CDR3 reads CASSYPSETQYF.

The V and J genes are TRBV5-6 and TRBJ2-7; lacking DNA, the TRBD2 call made by TCRdb goes unchecked. The CDR3 has 14 amino acids. Germline V gene sequence: CDR1 SGHDT, CDR2 YYEEEE. The CDR3 spells CASSLAVGLYEQYF. The entire variable domain, with the rest obtained from reference TRBV5-6 and TRBJ2-7, is as follows: DAGVTQSPTHLIKTRGQQVTLRCSPKSGHDTVSWYQQALGQGPQFIFQYYEEEERQRGNFPDRFSGHQFPNYSSELNVNALLLGDSALYLCASSLAVGLYEQYFGPGTRLTVT.

The rearrangement uses TRBV10-2 and TRBJ2-5. Germline CDR1 reads WSHSY; CDR2 reads SAAADI. This CDR3 has 13 residues. This chain's CDR3 is CASTRPDQETQYF.

The chain is built from TRBV5-6 and TRBJ2-3. The CDR3 runs 13 residues. Germline loops: CDR1 SGHDT, CDR2 YYEEEE. CDR3 protein: CASSLVVASTQYF.

V is TRBV15 and J is TRBJ2-3; TCRdb returns TRBD2, unconfirmable since there is no DNA. Germline V gene data show CDR1 as LNHNV and CDR2 as YYDKDF (reference sequence). The CDR3 runs to 17 residues. The CDR3 spells CATSRENLASDTDTQYF.

This chain links TRBV7-2 with TRBJ1-5. Germline values: CDR1 SGHTA, CDR2 FQGNSA. CDR3 length: 13 residues. This CDR3 is CASSLIKAQPQHF.